This TCR beta chain was obtained from a study of T cell responses to AZD1222 COVID-19 vaccine. A note on this clone: The antigen is undetermined.

V shed 6 bases and J shed 13 bases, with 18 bases lying between them. The CDR3 covers 13 residues. CDR1 and CDR2 from the germline V gene are MNHEY and SVGEGT. General study points: Following two doses of AZD1222, Spike-specific TCR breadth and depth rose.

TCRdb's table, derived via immunoSEQ multiplex PCR, lists solely in-frame clones and lacks some. In the table there are tens of thousands of clones, around four fifths of which are singletons. Here the sequenced sample was peripheral blood, taken on day 0 of AZD1222 vaccination. The TCR sequence derives from an adult in good health. V gene TRBV6-2 or TRBV6-3 combines with J gene TRBJ1-4; D is possibly TRBD1 (5 bases). The CDR3: CASSTIQGAGLFF. The CDR3 DNA follows: TGTGCCAGCAGCACCATCCAAGGGGCAGGACTGTTTTTT.